These 21 T cell receptor beta chains originate from one sample sequenced in a study of PD-L1 blockade in urothelial cancer. Repertoires were generated with immunoSEQ multiplex PCR, while TCRdb's copy carries only in-frame clones and drops some. The top ten clones hold 5.8% of a sample with tens of thousands of clones, approximately 84% of them seen once. Sample: PBMCs, taken around atezolizumab (anti-PD-L1) treatment. These receptors were taken from a man aged 35-49 years with urothelial cancer.

This chain connects TRBV4-2 to TRBJ2-2; possibly TRBD2 for D (7 bases). Germline CDR1 and CDR2: LGHNA and YNFKEQ. With 4 bases removed from V and 8 bases from J, the gap between germline ends came to 20 bases. The CDR3 totals 16 residues. Written as DNA, the CDR3 is TGTGCCAGCAGCCGGGAGGGGGAAGGAGTGTTTGGGGAGCTGTTTTTT. This translates into CASSREGEGVFGELFF.

On this clone: The junction does not match germline at one end; this may be a read error. This chain links TRBV20-1 with TRBJ1-2; tentatively, D is TRBD1 (5 bases). The CDR3 extends over 11 amino acids. Germline loops: CDR1 DFQATT, CDR2 SNEGSKA (reference sequence). The CDR3 loop reads CSARDLGGRPF. The CDR3 DNA follows: TGCAGTGCTAGAGATTTGGGGGGGAGGCCCTTC.

Worth noting for this clone: One junction end does not reproduce the germline sequence, and a read error may be involved. The chain is built from TRBV6-5 and TRBJ2-3; D perhaps matches TRBD2 (6 bases). The CDR3 runs 14 residues. Germline-derived CDR1 and CDR2 are MNHEY and SVGAGI. CDR3 in amino acids: CAGSYAGPTDTQYF. The CDR3 DNA is TGTGCCGGCAGTTATGCGGGGCCCACAGATACGCAGTATTTT.

V and J are TRBV6-4 and TRBJ2-7, with TRBD2 matching 13 bases. J gave up 2 bases and V 2 bases, and 6 bases lay outside the gene matches. Germline values: CDR1 MRHNA, CDR2 SNTAGT. The CDR3 sequence is 17 residues long. The CDR3 sequence is CASSDSGLAGETYEQYF. DNA of the CDR3: TGTGCCAGCAGTGACAGTGGACTAGCGGGGGAAACCTACGAGCAGTACTTC.

The chain combines TRBV15 with TRBJ2-7, with D maybe TRBD1 (5 bases). Looked up from germline, CDR1 is LNHNV and CDR2 is YYDKDF (reference sequence). CDR3 length: 12 amino acids. Trimming shortened V by 8 bases and J by 1 base, and 9 bases separated the two germline ends. The CDR3 here is CATSSGSYEQYF. DNA for the CDR3: TGTGCCACCTCGTCAGGGTCCTACGAGCAGTACTTC.

This CDR3 reads CASRPGLGSTDTQYF. DNA for the CDR3: TGTGCCAGCAGACCCGGACTGGGTAGCACAGATACGCAGTATTTT. The chain recombines TRBV28 with TRBJ2-3; D is possibly TRBD2 (5 bases). V lost 6 bases and J lost 0, with 13 bases in between. The CDR3 is made up of 15 amino acids. The V gene's germline CDR1 is MDHEN and CDR2 SYDVKM.

In DNA form, the CDR3 reads TGTGCCAGCAGCTTTAACAGGGGCACTGAAGCTTTCTTT. The encoded protein is CASSFNRGTEAFF. This chain links TRBV11-2 with TRBJ1-1; TRBD1 agrees at 7 bases. Per germline, CDR1 SGHAT and CDR2 FQNNGV. The CDR3 contains 13 residues. J gave up 4 bases and V 3 bases, and 2 bases lay outside the gene matches.

The chain employs TRBV19 and TRBJ2-7, with D possibly matching TRBD1 (5 bases). CDR1 and CDR2 (germline): LNHDA, SQIVND (reference sequence). The CDR3 length is 14 residues. V shed 6 bases and J shed 2 bases, with 14 bases lying between them. The CDR3 spells CASRSSTRAYEQYF. CDR3 DNA: TGTGCCAGTAGATCCAGCACCAGGGCCTACGAGCAGTACTTC.

This clone occurred a few times. J is TRBJ2-2 and V is TRBV7-2; maybe TRBD2 (5 bases). The CDR3 loop spans 16 amino acids. Trimming removed 3 bases at V and 7 bases at J, with 18 bases between. The germline gives CDR1 SGHTA, CDR2 FQGNSA. The CDR3 spells CASSLGLALIGGELFF. Here the CDR3 DNA reads TGTGCCAGCAGCTTGGGCCTAGCCTTAATCGGCGGGGAGCTGTTTTTT. Combining the CDR3 with reference TRBV7-2 and TRBJ2-2 gives the whole variable domain GAGVSQSPSNKVTEKGKDVELRCDPISGHTALYWYRQSLGQGLEFLIYFQGNSAPDKSGLPSDRFSAERTGGSVSTLTIQRTQQEDSAVYLCASSLGLALIGGELFFGEGSRLTVL.

The chain uses TRBV20-1 and TRBJ2-1; D is unresolved. CDR3 length: 11 residues. Germline loops: CDR1 DFQATT, CDR2 SNEGSKA (reference sequence). Trimming removed 4 bases from V and 10 bases from J, with 11 bases in between. The CDR3 region is CSAIRLQEQFF. The CDR3 coding sequence is TGCAGTGCTATTCGTCTCCAGGAGCAGTTCTTC.

The rearrangement links TRBV29-1 to TRBJ1-1, with 7 bases identical to TRBD1. This CDR3 is 12 amino acids long. The V gene's germline CDR1 is SQVTM and CDR2 ANQGSEA. The V segment lost 8 bases and the J segment 5 bases; nucleotides outside the gene matches: 8. The CDR3 DNA follows: TGCAGCTACGTCGACAGGGAGACTGAAGCTTTCTTT. The encoded protein is CSYVDRETEAFF. Complete variable domain (other parts from reference TRBV29-1 and TRBJ1-1): SAVISQKPSRDICQRGTSLTIQCQVDSQVTMMFWYRQQPGQSLTLIATANQGSEATYESGFVIDKFPISRPNLTFSTLTVSNMSPEDSSIYLCSYVDRETEAFFGQGTRLTVV.

This sequence joins TRBV7-9 and TRBJ2-1; the D gene is possibly TRBD2 (5 bases). Per germline, CDR1 SEHNR and CDR2 FQNEAQ (reference sequence). The V and J ends lost 1 base and 10 bases respectively, with 11 bases between them. This CDR3 contains 13 residues. The CDR3: CASSLGGVREQFF. The DNA of the CDR3 is TGTGCCAGCAGCTTAGGGGGAGTTCGGGAGCAGTTCTTC.

V gene TRBV7-9 combines with J gene TRBJ2-2, with TRBD1 matching 9 bases. This CDR3 contains 17 residues. CDR1 SEHNR and CDR2 FQNEAQ come from the germline V gene (reference sequence). V gave up 6 bases and J gave up 5 bases; unmatched junction bases: 13. The CDR3 protein is CASRYKPQGAFTGELFF. In nucleotides, the CDR3 is TGTGCCAGCAGATACAAACCACAGGGGGCGTTTACCGGGGAGCTGTTTTTT. Complete variable domain (other parts from reference TRBV7-9 and TRBJ2-2): DTGVSQNPRHKITKRGQNVTFRCDPISEHNRLYWYRQTLGQGPEFLTYFQNEAQLEKSRLLSDRFSAERPKGSFSTLEIQRTEQGDSAMYLCASRYKPQGAFTGELFFGEGSRLTVL.

V is TRBV6-5 and J is TRBJ2-3; TRBD2 matches at 12 bases. V lost 8 bases to trimming and J lost 6 bases; unmatched junction nucleotides: 9. This CDR3 has 15 residues. From germline, CDR1 is MNHEY and CDR2 SVGAGI. For the CDR3, the DNA is TGTGCCAGCGGGGGACTAGCGGGCCTCATTGATACGCAGTATTTT. Translated: CASGGLAGLIDTQYF.

The V call is TRBV4-1, the J call TRBJ1-5, with no clear D. The CDR3 spans 16 residues. Germline CDR1 is MGHRA and CDR2 is YSYEKL. V lost 0 bases, J lost 2 bases, and 11 bases lay in between. The CDR3 DNA follows: TGCGCCAGCAGCCAAGATTCTATACGGGGCAATCAGCCCCAGCATTTT. Residues: CASSQDSIRGNQPQHF.

The rearrangement uses TRBV28 and TRBJ1-1; a weak D match, TRBD1 (6 bases). The CDR3 has 16 amino acids. Trimming shortened V by 2 bases and J by 0 bases, and 13 bases separated the two germline ends. The germline V gene encodes CDR1 MDHEN and CDR2 SYDVKM. The CDR3 DNA follows: TGTGCCAGCAGTTTAGGGGGGGGCCCGATGAACACTGAAGCTTTCTTT. This encodes CASSLGGGPMNTEAFF.

This clone was seen just once. This chain joins TRBV11-2 and TRBJ2-1, with 8 nucleotides matching TRBD2. Germline trimming cut 2 bases from V and 0 bases from J; bases unmatched to any gene: 6. Germline V lookup: CDR1 SGHAT, CDR2 FQNNGV. CDR3 length: 17 residues. The CDR3 region is CASSLLLAEGSYNEQFF. The CDR3, as DNA: TGTGCCAGCAGCTTACTACTAGCGGAAGGCTCCTACAATGAGCAGTTCTTC.

This rearrangement joins TRBV11-2 to TRBJ2-2, with D possibly matching TRBD1 (5 bases). The V gene lost 3 bases and the J gene lost 1 base, with 15 bases spanning the gap. This CDR3 is built from 17 residues. In germline, CDR1 is SGHAT, CDR2 FQNNGV. CDR3 coding DNA: TGTGCCAGCAGCTTGATTCCGCAACAGGTGAACACCGGGGAGCTGTTTTTT. Protein product: CASSLIPQQVNTGELFF.

This clone has just one count. The sample holds other DNA sequences that translate to the same CDR3. The chain couples TRBV30 to TRBJ1-5; no definite D call. Per germline, CDR1 GTSNPN and CDR2 SVGIG (reference sequence). The germline V and J ends were trimmed by 0 bases and 1 base, with 19 bases remaining between them. The CDR3 has 18 amino acids. The CDR3: CAWSVLGPGPGSNQPQHF. The CDR3 DNA reads as TGTGCCTGGAGTGTACTAGGGCCAGGCCCGGGGAGCAATCAGCCCCAGCATTTT.

The V call is TRBV9, the J call TRBJ1-5; D uncertain. Germline CDR1 and CDR2: SGDLS and YYNGEE. This CDR3 spans 13 amino acids. The V gene lost 7 bases and the J gene lost 0 bases, with 8 bases spanning the gap. CDR3 bases: TGTGCCAGCCCTAATCTTAGCAATCAGCCCCAGCATTTT. This codes for CASPNLSNQPQHF.

CDR3 DNA sequence: TGTGCCAGCAGCTCAGGGGATGGGGAGGGCGTAACTAATGAAAAACTGTTTTTT. Its translation is CASSSGDGEGVTNEKLFF. The V and J genes are TRBV7-8 and TRBJ1-4; the D gene is possibly TRBD1 (6 bases). Germline CDR1 SGHVS, CDR2 FQNEAQ. The CDR3 is made up of 18 amino acids. V shed 4 bases and J shed 1 base, with 19 bases lying between them. The full variable domain, completed using reference TRBV7-8 and TRBJ1-4, is GAGVSQSPRYKVAKRGQDVALRCDPISGHVSLFWYQQALGQGPEFLTYFQNEAQLDKSGLPSDRFFAERPEGSVSTLKIQRTQQEDSAVYLCASSSGDGEGVTNEKLFFGSGTQLSVL.